Here is one TCR beta chain with its context. The antigen remains unidentified. One end of the junction varies from germline; a read error may be responsible. Alongside a J-beta primer mix, a sample-barcoded 5' primer served in a second PCR lasting roughly 6 to 12 cycles. Every cDNA was tagged by a template-switch adaptor with 12 random nucleotides. TCRdb fed the 5' RACE reads into MiXCR, producing one record per CDR3 protein. This sample has 1,300,000 or so distinct CDR3 sequences, with approximately 59% found just once. The data originate from a study of blood T cells in healthy people across ages. The study's findings and limits: Higher diversity and more naive CD4+ cells were features of long-lived donors, compared to aged donors. Roughly linear age-related decline in beta diversity appeared, significant by age around 38.

Germline CDR1 and CDR2: DFQATT and SNEGSKA (reference sequence). This CDR3 has 15 residues. Material for sequencing was blood. The V gene is TRBV20-1, the J gene TRBJ2-5; D ambiguous. This sequence originates from a man younger than 35 in good health. The CDR3 DNA is TGCGGTGCTACTCCCGAGGTTGGGGTTCAAGAGACCCAGTACTTC. This sequence encodes CGATPEVGVQETQYF.